This TCR beta chain was captured in a study of T-cell reconstitution after alpha-beta-depleted transplantation in children. The CDR3 contains 15 residues. The germline gives CDR1 SGHTA, CDR2 FQGNSA. V shed 4 bases, J shed 1 base, and the junction held 4 bases outside the gene matches. The TCRbeta library was prepared with unique molecular identifiers. From the PCR reads, TCRdb called clonotypes with MiXCR, one entry per CDR3 protein. The profile shows 400,000 to 500,000 distinct CDR3 sequences, about a tenth of them singletons. The clonotype was recovered from a human donor who donated a stem cell graft to a child with acute myeloid leukemia. This chain joins TRBV7-2 and TRBJ2-4, with 7 bases that match TRBD2. The sample consisted of PBMCs from the stem cell graft donor, taken from the stem cell graft. The CDR3 region has the DNA TGTGCCAGCAGCTCTAGCGGAGTTGCCAAAAACATTCAGTACTTC. This encodes CASSSSGVAKNIQYF.